A single sample is the source of the 15 T cell receptor beta chains below, sequenced in a study of Tregs in tolerant kidney transplant recipients. Related graft donors supplied nonmyeloablative bone marrow transplants, and mixed chimerism was transient. Generated by immunoSEQ multiplex PCR, the TCRdb table keeps only in-frame clones and is missing some. The repertoire consists of 81,000 or so clones, with roughly nine tenths occurring once and the leading ten covering around 1.4%. Sample: CD4+ T cells from blood (PBMCs), taken 24 months after the transplant. These receptor sequences come from a human patient who received a combined kidney and bone marrow transplant. Some T cells here may be from the graft donor.

This chain connects TRBV4-1 to TRBJ1-2, with a possible D match to TRBD1 (5 bases). This CDR3 region has 17 residues. CDR1 MGHRA and CDR2 YSYEKL come from the germline V gene. Trimming took 0 bases from V and 4 from J, leaving 18 bases between them. The CDR3: CASSQDSLRGSSYGYTF. The CDR3 nucleotides read TGCGCCAGCAGCCAAGATTCGTTACGGGGGTCGAGCTATGGCTACACCTTC.

This chain connects TRBV13 to TRBJ2-7; 7 nucleotides match TRBD2. Germline V gene data show CDR1 as PRHDT and CDR2 as FYEKMQ (reference sequence). J was trimmed by 0 bases and V by 5 bases; bases with no gene match: 13. The CDR3 runs 17 residues. CDR3 bases: TGTGCCAGCAGCGCTGTACTTGGGGGGGGGAGCTCCTACGAGCAGTACTTC. It specifies CASSAVLGGGSSYEQYF.

V gene TRBV4-3 combines with J gene TRBJ2-3, with 7 bases fitting TRBD2. In germline, CDR1 is LGHNA, CDR2 YSLEER. This CDR3 contains 15 residues. V trimming: 1 base; J trimming: 3 bases; junction bases outside the gene matches: 4. The CDR3 nucleotides are TGCGCCAGCAGCCAAGGCGGGAGTAGGACAGATACGCAGTATTTT. As protein: CASSQGGSRTDTQYF.

The rearrangement joins TRBV19 to TRBJ2-1; D is unclear. CDR1 is LNHDA, CDR2 SQIVND, per germline (reference sequence). With 5 bases removed from V and 9 bases from J, the gap between germline ends came to 14 bases. The CDR3 runs to 13 residues. CDR3 nucleotide sequence: TGTGCCAGTAGTCCCCTCCTAGTTGCTGAGCAGTTCTTC. This sequence encodes CASSPLLVAEQFF.

The chain couples TRBV5-1 to TRBJ2-7; 8 bases align to TRBD2. Germline loops: CDR1 SGHRS, CDR2 YFSETQ. J gave up 0 bases and V 0 bases, and 2 bases lay outside the gene matches. CDR3 size: 15 residues. The CDR3 nucleotides are TGCGCCAGCAGCTTGGCCGGGACTAGCTCCTACGAGCAGTACTTC. Amino acid sequence: CASSLAGTSSYEQYF.

V is TRBV7-3 and J is TRBJ2-2; possibly TRBD1 for D (6 bases). Deletions cut 4 bases from V and 6 bases from J, with 12 bases between. Germline V CDR1 and CDR2: SGHTA, FQGTGA. This CDR3 spans 14 amino acids. The CDR3 coding sequence is TGTGCCAGCAGCTGGGGACACAGCCCCGGGGAGCTGTTTTTT. It specifies CASSWGHSPGELFF.

This chain connects TRBV6-8 to TRBJ1-5; 7 nucleotides agree with TRBD1. J lost 0 bases, V lost 6 bases, and 14 bases had no gene match. This CDR3 is 18 amino acids long. Germline lookup yields CDR1 MNHGY and CDR2 SAAAGT. CDR3 sequence (DNA): TGTGCCAGCAGCTCTGGGACAGCGGAATCGGATAGCAATCAGCCCCAGCATTTT. Translation gives CASSSGTAESDSNQPQHF.

J is TRBJ2-2 and V is TRBV7-2, with D possibly matching TRBD2 (5 bases). The germline V gene has CDR1 SGHTA and CDR2 FQGNSA. V was cut by 5 bases and J by 1 base, with 11 bases left in between. The CDR3 consists of 15 residues. The chain's CDR3 is CASSRVRGNTGELFF. CDR3 sequence (DNA): TGTGCCAGCAGCCGCGTTCGGGGGAACACCGGGGAGCTGTTTTTT.

The chain links TRBV10-3 to TRBJ2-7; D is possibly TRBD2 (6 bases). Germline lookup yields CDR1 ENHRY and CDR2 SYGVKD. The CDR3 is 14 amino acids. V dropped 2 bases and J dropped 5 bases, with 13 bases sitting between them. CDR3 amino acids: CAISETSPINEQYF. The CDR3 DNA reads TGTGCCATCAGTGAGACTAGCCCTATAAACGAGCAGTACTTC.

V is TRBV5-1 and J is TRBJ2-7; the D gene is possibly TRBD2 (5 bases). This CDR3 comprises 14 residues. Germline-derived CDR1 and CDR2 are SGHRS and YFSETQ. The V and J ends lost 4 bases and 0 bases respectively, with 11 bases between them. Here the CDR3 DNA reads TGCGCCAGCAGCCGGACTTCGAGCTCCTACGAGCAGTACTTC. It is translated as CASSRTSSSYEQYF.

The chain couples TRBV19 to TRBJ2-7; tentative D call: TRBD1 (6 bases). The CDR3 is 14 residues long. V was shortened by 5 bases and J by 3 bases, with 14 bases between the two germline ends. The germline V gene has CDR1 LNHDA and CDR2 SQIVND (reference sequence). This CDR3 reads CASSPQDRFYEQYF. CDR3 DNA: TGTGCCAGTAGTCCCCAGGACAGATTCTACGAGCAGTACTTC.

This clone was seen once. CDR3 coding DNA: TGTGCCAGCAGCCCACCGGGACAGGGGGGCATCTGCGGGGAGCTGTTTTTT. Translated: CASSPPGQGGICGELFF. V and J are TRBV21-1 and TRBJ2-2; the table's D call, TRBD1, was not checked against the DNA. TRBV21-1 is a pseudogene locus. The CDR3 totals 17 residues.

The genes are TRBV7-2 and TRBJ2-2, with 13 bases aligning to TRBD2. Germline loops: CDR1 SGHTA, CDR2 FQGNSA. V was pared by 5 bases and J by 6 bases, with 6 bases of the junction left unmatched. The length of the CDR3 is 16 residues. The CDR3 loop is CASSPTSGRLAGELFF. The CDR3 bases are TGTGCCAGCAGCCCGACTAGCGGGAGGTTAGCCGGGGAGCTGTTTTTT.

V is TRBV2 and J is TRBJ2-2; 7 bases are shared with TRBD2. Germline values: CDR1 SNHLY, CDR2 FYNNEI. Germline trimming cut 9 bases from V and 7 bases from J; bases unmatched to any gene: 5. The CDR3 runs 12 residues. This CDR3 is CARGGAVGELFF. The CDR3 DNA reads TGTGCCAGGGGAGGGGCGGTCGGGGAGCTGTTTTTT. The full variable domain, rest sourced from reference TRBV2 and TRBJ2-2, is EPEVTQTPSHQVTQMGQEVILRCVPISNHLYFYWYRQILGQKVEFLVSFYNNEISEKSEIFDDQFSVERPDGSNFTLKIRSTKLEDSAMYFCARGGAVGELFFGEGSRLTVL.

The V gene is TRBV7-6, the J gene TRBJ2-2; no clear D. The ends were cut back, 3 bases at V and 3 bases at J, with 8 bases in the middle. CDR1 and CDR2 (germline): SGHVS, FNYEAQ. This CDR3 has 14 residues. The CDR3 DNA reads as TGTGCCAGCAGCTTTCAGGTTTACACCGGGGAGCTGTTTTTT. Its translation is CASSFQVYTGELFF.